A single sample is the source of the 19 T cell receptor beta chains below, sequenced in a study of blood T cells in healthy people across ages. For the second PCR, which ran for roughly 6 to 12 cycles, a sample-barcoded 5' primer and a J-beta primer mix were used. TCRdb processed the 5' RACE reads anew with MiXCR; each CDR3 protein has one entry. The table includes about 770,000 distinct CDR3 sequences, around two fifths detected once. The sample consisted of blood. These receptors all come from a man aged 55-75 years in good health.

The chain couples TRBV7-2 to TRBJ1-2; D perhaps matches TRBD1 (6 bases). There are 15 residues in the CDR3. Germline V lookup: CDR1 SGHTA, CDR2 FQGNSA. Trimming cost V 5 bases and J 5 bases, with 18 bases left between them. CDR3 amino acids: CASSTRDTSFYGYTF. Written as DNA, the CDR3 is TGTGCCAGCAGCACCCGGGACACTTCCTTTTATGGCTACACCTTC. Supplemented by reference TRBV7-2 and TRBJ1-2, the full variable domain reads GAGVSQSPSNKVTEKGKDVELRCDPISGHTALYWYRQSLGQGLEFLIYFQGNSAPDKSGLPSDRFSAERTGGSVSTLTIQRTQQEDSAVYLCASSTRDTSFYGYTFGSGTRLTVV.

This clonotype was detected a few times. CDR3 protein: CASSLFDTSSYEQYF. In nucleotides, the CDR3 is TGTGCCAGCAGCTTGTTTGATACTAGCTCCTACGAGCAGTACTTC. The chain combines TRBV5-5 with TRBJ2-7, with D possibly TRBD2 on 5 matching bases. CDR3 length equals 15 residues. CDR1 is SGHKS and CDR2 is YYEKEE in the germline V gene (reference sequence). V lost 1 base and J lost 0, with 11 bases in between.

The CDR3 protein is CASSVGVGDYEQYF. The CDR3 nucleotides are TGTGCCAGCAGCGTAGGGGTGGGAGACTACGAGCAGTACTTC. This chain connects TRBV9 to TRBJ2-7; TRBD2 might be the D (5 bases). Trimming left V 0 bases short and J 3 bases short, with 10 bases between. Germline-derived CDR1 and CDR2 are SGDLS and YYNGEE. CDR3 length equals 14 residues.

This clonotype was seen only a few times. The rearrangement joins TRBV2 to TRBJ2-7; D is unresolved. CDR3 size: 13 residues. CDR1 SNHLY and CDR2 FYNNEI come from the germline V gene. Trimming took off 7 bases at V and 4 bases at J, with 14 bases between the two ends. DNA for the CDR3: TGTGCCAGCAACCGATGGGGTCCTTACGAGCAGTACTTC. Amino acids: CASNRWGPYEQYF.

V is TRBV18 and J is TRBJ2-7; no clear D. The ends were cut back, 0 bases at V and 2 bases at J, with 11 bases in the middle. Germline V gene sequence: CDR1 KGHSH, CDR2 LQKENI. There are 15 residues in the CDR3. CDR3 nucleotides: TGTGCCAGCTCACCACCCGGCGGCAGTCCCTACGAGCAGTACTTC. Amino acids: CASSPPGGSPYEQYF.

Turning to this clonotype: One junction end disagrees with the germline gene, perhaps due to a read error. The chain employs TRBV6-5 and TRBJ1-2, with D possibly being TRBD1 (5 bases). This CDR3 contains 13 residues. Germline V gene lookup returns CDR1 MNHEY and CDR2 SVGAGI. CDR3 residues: CASSDSAGNGYTF. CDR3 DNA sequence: TGTGCCAGCAGTGACTCTGCAGGGAATGGCTACACCTTC.

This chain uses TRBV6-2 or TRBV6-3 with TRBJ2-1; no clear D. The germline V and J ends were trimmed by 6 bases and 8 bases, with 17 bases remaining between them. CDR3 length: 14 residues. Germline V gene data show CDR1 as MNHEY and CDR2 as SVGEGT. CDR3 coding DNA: TGTGCCAGCAGCCGGCCCTCCCGGCGCCATGAGCAGTTCTTC. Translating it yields CASSRPSRRHEQFF.

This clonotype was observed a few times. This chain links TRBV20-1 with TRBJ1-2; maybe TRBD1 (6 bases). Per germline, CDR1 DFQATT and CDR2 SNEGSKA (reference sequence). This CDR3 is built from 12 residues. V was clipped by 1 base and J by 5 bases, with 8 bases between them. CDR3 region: CSARGGRYGYTF. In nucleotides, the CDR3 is TGCAGTGCTAGAGGGGGGCGTTATGGCTACACCTTC.

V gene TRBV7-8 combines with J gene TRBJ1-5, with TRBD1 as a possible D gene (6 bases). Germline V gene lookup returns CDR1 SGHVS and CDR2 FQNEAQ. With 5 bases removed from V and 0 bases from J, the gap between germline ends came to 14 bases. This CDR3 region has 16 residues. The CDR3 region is CASSEGVVYSNQPQHF. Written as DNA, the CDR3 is TGTGCCAGCAGCGAGGGGGTAGTGTATAGCAATCAGCCCCAGCATTTT. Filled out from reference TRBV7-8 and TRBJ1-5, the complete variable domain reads GAGVSQSPRYKVAKRGQDVALRCDPISGHVSLFWYQQALGQGPEFLTYFQNEAQLDKSGLPSDRFFAERPEGSVSTLKIQRTQQEDSAVYLCASSEGVVYSNQPQHFGDGTRLSIL.

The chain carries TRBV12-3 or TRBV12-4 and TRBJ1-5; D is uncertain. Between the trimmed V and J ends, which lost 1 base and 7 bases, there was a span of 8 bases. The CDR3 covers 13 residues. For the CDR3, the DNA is TGTGCCAGCAGTTTAGTACATTCCCAGCCCCAGCATTTT. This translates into CASSLVHSQPQHF.

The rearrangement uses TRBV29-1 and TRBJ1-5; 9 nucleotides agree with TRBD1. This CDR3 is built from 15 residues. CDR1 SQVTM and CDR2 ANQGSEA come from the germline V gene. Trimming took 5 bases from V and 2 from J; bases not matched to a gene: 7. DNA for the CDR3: TGCAGCGTTTTAGAGAGGACAGGGGGCAATCAGCCCCAGCATTTT. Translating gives CSVLERTGGNQPQHF.

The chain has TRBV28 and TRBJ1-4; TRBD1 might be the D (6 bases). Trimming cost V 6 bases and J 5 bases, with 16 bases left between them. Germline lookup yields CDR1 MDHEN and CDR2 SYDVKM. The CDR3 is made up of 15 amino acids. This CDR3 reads CASSPTRTANEKLFF. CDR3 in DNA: TGTGCCAGCAGCCCGACCAGGACAGCAAATGAAAAACTGTTTTTT.

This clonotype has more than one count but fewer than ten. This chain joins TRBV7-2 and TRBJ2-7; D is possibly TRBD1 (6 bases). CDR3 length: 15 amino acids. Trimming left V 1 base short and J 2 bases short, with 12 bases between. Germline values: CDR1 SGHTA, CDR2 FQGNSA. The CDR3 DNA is TGTGCCAGCAGCTTAGAGAGGGGGTTCACCTACGAGCAGTACTTC. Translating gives CASSLERGFTYEQYF.

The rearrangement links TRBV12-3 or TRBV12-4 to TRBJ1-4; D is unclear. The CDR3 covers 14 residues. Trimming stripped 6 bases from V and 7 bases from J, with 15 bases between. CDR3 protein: CASSGVDWGEKLFF. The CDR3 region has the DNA TGTGCCAGCAGCGGGGTCGATTGGGGTGAAAAACTGTTTTTT.

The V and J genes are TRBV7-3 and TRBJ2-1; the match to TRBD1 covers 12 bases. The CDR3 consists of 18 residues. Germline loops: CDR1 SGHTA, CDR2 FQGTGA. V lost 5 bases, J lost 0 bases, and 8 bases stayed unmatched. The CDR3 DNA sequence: TGTGCCAGCAGCCAGGGACAGGGGGCACAATCCTCCTACAATGAGCAGTTCTTC. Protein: CASSQGQGAQSSYNEQFF.

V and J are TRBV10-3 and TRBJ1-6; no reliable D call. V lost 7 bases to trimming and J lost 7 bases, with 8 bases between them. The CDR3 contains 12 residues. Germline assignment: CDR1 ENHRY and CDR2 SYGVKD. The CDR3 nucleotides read TGTGCCATCATGAGGCCGAATTCACCCCTCCACTTT. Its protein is CAIMRPNSPLHF.

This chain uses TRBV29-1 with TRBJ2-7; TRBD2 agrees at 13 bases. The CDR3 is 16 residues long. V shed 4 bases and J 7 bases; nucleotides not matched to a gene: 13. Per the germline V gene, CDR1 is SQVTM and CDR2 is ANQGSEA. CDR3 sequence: CSVGKTSGGIRNEQYF. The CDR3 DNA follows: TGCAGCGTTGGCAAGACTAGCGGGGGGATTCGCAATGAGCAGTACTTC.

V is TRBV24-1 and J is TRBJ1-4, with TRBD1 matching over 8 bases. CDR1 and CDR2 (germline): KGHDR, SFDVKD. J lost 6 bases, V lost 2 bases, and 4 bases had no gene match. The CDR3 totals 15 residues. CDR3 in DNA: TGTGCCACCAGTGATTCGACAGGGGCGGATGAAAAACTGTTTTTT. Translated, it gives CATSDSTGADEKLFF.

This CDR3 reads CASSPEGGASQETQYF. The CDR3, as DNA: TGTGCCAGCAGCCCTGAGGGGGGGGCCTCCCAAGAGACCCAGTACTTC. The chain combines TRBV28 with TRBJ2-5, with a weak D call TRBD2 (7 bases). Germline-derived CDR1 and CDR2 are MDHEN and SYDVKM. The CDR3 is made up of 16 amino acids. Trimming took off 6 bases at V and 1 base at J, with 18 bases between the two ends.